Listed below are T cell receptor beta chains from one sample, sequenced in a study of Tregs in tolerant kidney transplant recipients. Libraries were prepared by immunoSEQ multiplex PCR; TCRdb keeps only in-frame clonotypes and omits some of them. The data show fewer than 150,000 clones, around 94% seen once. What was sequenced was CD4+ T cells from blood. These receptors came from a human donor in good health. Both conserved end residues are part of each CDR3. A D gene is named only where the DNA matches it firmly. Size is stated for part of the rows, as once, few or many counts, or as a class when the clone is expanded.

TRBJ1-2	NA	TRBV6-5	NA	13	CASRGVANYGYTF	TGTGCCAGCAGGGGGGTTGCTAACTATGGCTACACCTTC
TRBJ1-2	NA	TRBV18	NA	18	CASSPTTGSSRGDYGYTF	TGTGCCAGCTCACCGACCACCGGGAGCAGCCGGGGCGACTATGGCTACACCTTC
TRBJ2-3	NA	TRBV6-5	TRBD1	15	CASSHRDRATDTQYF	TGTGCCAGCAGCCACCGGGACAGGGCGACAGATACGCAGTATTTT
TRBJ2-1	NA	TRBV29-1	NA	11	CSVDETYEQFF	TGCAGCGTTGATGAGACTTATGAGCAGTTCTTC
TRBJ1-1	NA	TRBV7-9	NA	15	CASSLLVGRTPEAFF	TGTGCCAGCAGCTTATTAGTCGGGAGAACGCCTGAAGCTTTCTTT
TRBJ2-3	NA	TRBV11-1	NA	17	CASSISLPGPMGDTQYF	TGTGCCAGCAGCATTTCCCTACCGGGCCCTATGGGAGATACGCAGTATTTT
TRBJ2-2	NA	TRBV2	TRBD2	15	CASSEISGGPGELFF	TGTGCCAGCAGTGAAATTAGCGGGGGCCCCGGGGAGCTGTTTTTT
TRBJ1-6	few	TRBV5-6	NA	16	CASSLAGGEGRSPLHF	TGTGCCAGCAGCTTGGCTGGTGGGGAGGGACGGTCACCCCTCCACTTT
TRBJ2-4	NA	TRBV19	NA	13	CASSIQGYDIQYF	TGTGCCAGTAGTATTCAGGGGTACGACATTCAGTACTTC
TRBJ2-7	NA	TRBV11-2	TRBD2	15	CASSSSGGLRYEQYF	TGTGCCAGCAGCTCTTCGGGGGGTCTAAGATACGAGCAGTACTTC
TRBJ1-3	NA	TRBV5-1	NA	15	CASSPDISSGNTIYF	TGCGCCAGCAGCCCCGACATCAGCTCTGGAAACACCATATATTTT
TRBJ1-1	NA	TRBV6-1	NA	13	CASSVREDTEAFF	TGTGCCAGCAGTGTAAGGGAGGACACTGAAGCTTTCTTT
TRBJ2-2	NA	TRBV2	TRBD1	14	CASKGAPNTGELFF	TGTGCCAGCAAGGGGGCGCCGAACACCGGGGAGCTGTTTTTT
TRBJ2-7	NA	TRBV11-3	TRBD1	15	CASSPSGQGSYEQYF	TGTGCCAGCAGCCCGTCGGGACAGGGCTCCTACGAGCAGTACTTC
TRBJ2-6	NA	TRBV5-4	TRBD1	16	CASSFRTGHGANVLTF	TGTGCCAGCAGCTTCAGGACAGGGCATGGGGCCAACGTCCTGACTTTC
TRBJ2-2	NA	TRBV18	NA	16	CASSLKRDKFTGELFF	TGTGCCAGCTCGCTAAAACGGGACAAATTTACCGGGGAGCTGTTTTTT
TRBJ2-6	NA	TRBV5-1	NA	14	CASSSSLAANVLTF	TGCGCCAGCAGCTCCTCTTTGGCGGCCAACGTCCTGACTTTC
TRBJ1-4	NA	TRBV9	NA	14	CASSAVATNEKLFF	TGTGCCAGCAGCGCGGTAGCAACTAATGAAAAACTGTTTTTT
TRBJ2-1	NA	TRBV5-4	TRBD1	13	CASSSGQPNEQFF	TGTGCCAGCAGCTCGGGACAGCCCAATGAGCAGTTCTTC
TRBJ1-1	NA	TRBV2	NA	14	CASSGRGRNTEAFF	TGTGCCAGCAGTGGGCGGGGAAGGAACACTGAAGCTTTCTTT
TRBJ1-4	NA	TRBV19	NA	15	CASKVRTATNEKLFF	TGTGCCAGTAAGGTCCGGACAGCGACGAATGAAAAACTGTTTTTT
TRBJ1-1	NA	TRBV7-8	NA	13	CASSPVRQDEAFF	TGTGCCAGCAGCCCTGTTCGACAAGACGAAGCTTTCTTT
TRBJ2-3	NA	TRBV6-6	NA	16	CASSYSFTTSTDTQYF	TGTGCCAGCAGTTACTCATTCACCACTAGCACAGATACGCAGTATTTT
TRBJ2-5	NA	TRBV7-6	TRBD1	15	CASSLGPGQGETQYF	TGTGCCAGCAGCTTAGGCCCGGGACAGGGGGAGACCCAGTACTTC
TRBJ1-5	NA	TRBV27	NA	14	CASSFRGGNQPQHF	TGTGCCAGCAGTTTCAGAGGGGGTAATCAGCCCCAGCATTTT
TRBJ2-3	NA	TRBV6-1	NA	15	CASRPLKGGADTQYF	TGTGCCAGCAGGCCCCTAAAAGGTGGGGCAGATACGCAGTATTTT
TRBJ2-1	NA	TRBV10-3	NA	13	CAISDNLLNEQFF	TGTGCCATCAGTGATAACCTCCTAAATGAGCAGTTCTTC
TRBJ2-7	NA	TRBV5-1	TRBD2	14	CASSSTSGSYEQYF	TGCGCCAGCAGCTCGACTAGCGGGAGCTACGAGCAGTACTTC
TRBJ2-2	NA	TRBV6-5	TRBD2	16	CASSSPSGSPGGELFF	TGTGCCAGCAGTTCACCTAGCGGGAGCCCCGGCGGGGAGCTGTTTTTT
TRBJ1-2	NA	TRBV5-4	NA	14	CASSLTGSYYGYTF	TGTGCCAGCAGCTTGACGGGCAGCTACTATGGCTACACCTTC
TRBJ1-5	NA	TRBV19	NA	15	CASSGTSYSNQPQHF	TGTGCCAGTAGCGGGACATCCTATAGCAATCAGCCCCAGCATTTT
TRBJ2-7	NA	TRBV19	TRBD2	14	CASRTSGAPYEQYF	TGTGCCAGCAGGACTAGCGGGGCCCCCTACGAGCAGTACTTC
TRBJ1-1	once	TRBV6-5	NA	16	CASSYSIGGRGTEAFF	TGTGCCAGCAGTTACTCGATTGGGGGACGGGGCACTGAAGCTTTCTTT
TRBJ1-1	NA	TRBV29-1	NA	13	CSVADPADTEAFF	TGCAGCGTTGCGGACCCTGCGGACACTGAAGCTTTCTTT
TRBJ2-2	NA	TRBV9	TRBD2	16	CASSVLAGPNTGELFF	TGTGCCAGCAGCGTACTAGCGGGACCGAACACCGGGGAGCTGTTTTTT
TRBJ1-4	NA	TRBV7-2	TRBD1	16	CASSLGDRGTNEKLFF	TGTGCCAGCAGCTTAGGGGACAGGGGAACTAATGAAAAACTGTTTTTT
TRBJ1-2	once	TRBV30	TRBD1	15	CAWRGGGGRNYGYTF	TGTGCCTGGAGAGGGGGCGGGGGACGCAACTATGGCTACACCTTC
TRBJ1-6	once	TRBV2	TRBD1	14	CASIRTGARSPLHF	TGTGCCAGCATAAGGACAGGTGCCAGATCACCCCTCCACTTT
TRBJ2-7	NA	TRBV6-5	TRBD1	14	CASRLQGASYEQYF	TGTGCCAGCAGACTTCAGGGGGCTTCCTACGAGCAGTACTTC
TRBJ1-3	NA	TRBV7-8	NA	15	CASSPQGVSGNTIYF	TGTGCCAGCAGCCCCCAGGGAGTCTCTGGAAACACCATATATTTT
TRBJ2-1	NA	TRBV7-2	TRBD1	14	CASSRGTGVNEQFF	TGTGCCAGCAGTAGAGGGACAGGGGTCAATGAGCAGTTCTTC
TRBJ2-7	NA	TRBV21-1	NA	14	CASSKERGVYEQYF	TGTGCCAGCAGCAAAGAACGCGGGGTCTACGAGCAGTACTTC
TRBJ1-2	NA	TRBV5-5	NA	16	CASSLGSGGPGKGYTF	TGTGCCAGCAGCTTGGGGAGTGGAGGGCCCGGGAAAGGCTACACCTTC
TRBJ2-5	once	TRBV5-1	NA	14	CASSLDFSGETQYF	TGCGCCAGCAGCTTGGATTTTTCAGGGGAGACCCAGTACTTC
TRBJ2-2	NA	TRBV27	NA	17	CASSPKSAGWNTGELFF	TGTGCCAGCAGTCCAAAGTCGGCGGGATGGAACACCGGGGAGCTGTTTTTT
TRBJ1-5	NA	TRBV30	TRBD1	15	CAWSAGQGLNQPQHF	TGTGCCTGGAGTGCGGGACAGGGGCTAAATCAGCCCCAGCATTTT
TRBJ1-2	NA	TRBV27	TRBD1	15	CASSRTARGLYGYTF	TGTGCCAGCAGCAGGACAGCGAGGGGGCTCTATGGCTACACCTTC
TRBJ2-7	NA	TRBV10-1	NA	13	CASSDRLDYEQYF	TGCGCCAGCAGTGACCGACTCGACTACGAGCAGTACTTC
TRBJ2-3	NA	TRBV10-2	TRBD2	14	CASSESSGSSTQYF	TGCGCCAGCAGTGAGTCCAGCGGGAGCAGTACGCAGTATTTT
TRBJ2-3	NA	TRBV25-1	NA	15	CASSAPGPKTDTQYF	TGTGCCAGCAGTGCCCCGGGACCTAAAACAGATACGCAGTATTTT
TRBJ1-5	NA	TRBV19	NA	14	CASRGDYSNQPQHF	TGTGCCAGTCGTGGGGATTATAGCAATCAGCCCCAGCATTTT
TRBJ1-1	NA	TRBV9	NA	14	CASSVAPGDTEAFF	TGTGCCAGCAGCGTTGCCCCCGGGGACACTGAAGCTTTCTTT
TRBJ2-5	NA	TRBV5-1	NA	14	CASSLEGYQETQYF	TGCGCCAGCAGCTTGGAAGGGTACCAAGAGACCCAGTACTTC
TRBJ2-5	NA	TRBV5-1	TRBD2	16	CASSLGASGGQKTQYF	TGCGCCAGCAGCTTGGGGGCTAGCGGGGGCCAGAAGACCCAGTACTTC
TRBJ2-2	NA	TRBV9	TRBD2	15	CASSVVAGGTGELFF	TGTGCCAGCAGCGTAGTGGCGGGAGGCACCGGGGAGCTGTTTTTT
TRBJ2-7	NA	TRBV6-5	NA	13	CASSDGDTLRLYF	TGTGCCAGCAGTGATGGGGACACGCTTCGTCTGTACTTC
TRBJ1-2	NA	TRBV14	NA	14	CASSQVNRNYGYTF	TGTGCCAGCAGCCAAGTAAACAGAAACTATGGCTACACCTTC